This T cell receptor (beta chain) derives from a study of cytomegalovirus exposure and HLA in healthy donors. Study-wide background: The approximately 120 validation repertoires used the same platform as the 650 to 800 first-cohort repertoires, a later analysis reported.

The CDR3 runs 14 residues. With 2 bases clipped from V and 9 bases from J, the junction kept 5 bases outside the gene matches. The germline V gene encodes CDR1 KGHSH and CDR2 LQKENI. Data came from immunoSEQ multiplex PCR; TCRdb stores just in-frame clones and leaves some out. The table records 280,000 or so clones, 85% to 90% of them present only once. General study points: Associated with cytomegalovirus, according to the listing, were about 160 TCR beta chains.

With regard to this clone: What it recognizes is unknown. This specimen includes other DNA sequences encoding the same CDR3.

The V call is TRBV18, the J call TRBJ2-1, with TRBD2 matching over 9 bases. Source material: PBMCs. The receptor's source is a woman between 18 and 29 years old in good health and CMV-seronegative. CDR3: CASSPVGGRGEQFF. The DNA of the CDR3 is TGTGCCAGCTCACCAGTGGGCGGGAGGGGTGAGCAGTTCTTC.